The 28 T cell receptor beta chains listed next were all sequenced from one sample in a study of T cell repertoires in ileal Crohn's disease. TCRdb's table, derived via immunoSEQ multiplex PCR, lists solely in-frame clones and lacks some. The sample has about 4,500 clones; 80% to 85% are singletons. Described time point: neoterminal ileum biopsy at postoperative endoscopy, about 6 months after surgery. The sample taken for sequencing was ileal tissue. These receptors all stem from an adult with Crohn's disease.

The genes are TRBV7-2 and TRBJ2-7; possible D gene TRBD2, 5 bases. From germline, CDR1 is SGHTA and CDR2 FQGNSA. Trimming removed 1 base at V and 3 bases at J, with 10 bases between. The CDR3 is 14 amino acids. CDR3 sequence (DNA): TGTGCCAGCAGCTTAGTCGGGGTGGGCTACGAGCAGTACTTC. Translation gives CASSLVGVGYEQYF.

As to this clone: This sample includes further DNA sequences coding for the same CDR3. This sequence joins TRBV5-1 and TRBJ2-7, with TRBD1 matching 9 bases. CDR1 and CDR2 (germline): SGHRS, YFSETQ. The V segment lost 4 bases and the J segment 6 bases; nucleotides outside the gene matches: 11. The CDR3 sequence is 15 residues long. CDR3 DNA sequence: TGCGCCAGCAGCCTCTCTCCGGGACAGGGAGGCGAGCAGTACTTC. Translated: CASSLSPGQGGEQYF.

The chain is built from TRBV6-4 and TRBJ2-1, with D unresolved. V lost 0 bases and J lost 6, with 12 bases in between. The CDR3 length is 15 residues. The germline V gene has CDR1 MRHNA and CDR2 SNTAGT. CDR3 amino acids: CASSDSPNSPNEQFF. Here the CDR3 DNA reads TGTGCCAGCAGTGACTCCCCCAATAGTCCCAATGAGCAGTTCTTC.

This clone was seen more than once but under ten times. V is TRBV27 and J is TRBJ1-5, with D tentatively TRBD1 (5 bases). Germline loops: CDR1 MNHEY, CDR2 SMNVEV (reference sequence). This CDR3 comprises 17 residues. V was clipped by 5 bases and J by 1 base, with 18 bases between them. The CDR3 protein is CASSPFPLDTSNQPQHF. DNA of the CDR3: TGTGCCAGCAGTCCCTTTCCTCTGGACACGAGCAATCAGCCCCAGCATTTT.

By sample share, this clone is large (0.1 to 1%). The chain employs TRBV15 and TRBJ1-1; D is uncertain. Looked up from germline, CDR1 is LNHNV and CDR2 is YYDKDF (reference sequence). V was pared by 5 bases and J by 1 base, with 8 bases between. This CDR3 comprises 13 residues. The CDR3 coding sequence is TGTGCCACCAGCCTATCAAGGAACACTGAAGCTTTCTTT. This sequence encodes CATSLSRNTEAFF.

A remark on this clone: Other DNA sequences in this sample translate to the same CDR3. The chain joins TRBV27 to TRBJ1-1; D possibly corresponds to TRBD1 (5 bases). V gave up 6 bases and J gave up 1 base, with 9 bases separating them. The length of the CDR3 is 13 residues. Per the germline V gene, CDR1 is MNHEY and CDR2 is SMNVEV (reference sequence). The CDR3, as DNA: TGTGCCAGCAGCTTGACAGCGAACACTGAAGCTTTCTTT. The encoded protein is CASSLTANTEAFF.

This clone was counted between two and nine times. DNA for the CDR3: TGTGCCAGCAGCTTCAAAACGGACAGGGGAAGGGAAAATGAGCAGTTCTTC. Its translation is CASSFKTDRGRENEQFF. This chain links TRBV7-9 with TRBJ2-1; the match to TRBD1 covers 9 bases. Germline CDR1 SEHNR, CDR2 FQNEAQ (reference sequence). The CDR3 consists of 17 residues. V dropped 3 bases and J dropped 7; count of bases not matched to a gene: 13.

V and J are TRBV19 and TRBJ1-1, with a possible D match to TRBD1 (5 bases). The CDR3 sequence is 13 residues long. Germline CDR1 reads LNHDA; CDR2 reads SQIVND (reference sequence). V shed 3 bases and J shed 5 bases, with 10 bases lying between them. The CDR3 DNA reads as TGTGCCAGTAGTATGTATGGGGGGACTGAAGCTTTCTTT. The encoded protein is CASSMYGGTEAFF.

The chain combines TRBV18 with TRBJ1-2, with 12 bases identical to TRBD1. V was pared by 5 bases and J by 6 bases, with 4 bases of the junction left unmatched. This CDR3 has 14 amino acids. Germline V CDR1 and CDR2: KGHSH, LQKENI. The CDR3 nucleotides read TGTGCCAGCTCAGCGGGACAGGGGGCAAATGGCTACACCTTC. Protein sequence: CASSAGQGANGYTF. Together with reference TRBV18 and TRBJ1-2, the CDR3 gives the full variable domain: NAGVMQNPRHLVRRRGQEARLRCSPMKGHSHVYWYRQLPEEGLKFMVYLQKENIIDESGMPKERFSAEFPKEGPSILRIQQVVRGDSAAYFCASSAGQGANGYTFGSGTRLTVV.

This chain connects TRBV19 to TRBJ1-2; tentative D call: TRBD1 (6 bases). Trimming stripped 8 bases from V and 3 bases from J, with 13 bases between. CDR1 and CDR2 (germline): LNHDA, SQIVND (reference sequence). The CDR3 contains 13 residues. CDR3 sequence: CASEGGVHYGYTF. The CDR3 DNA reads TGTGCCAGTGAGGGGGGAGTTCACTATGGCTACACCTTC. Looking up the rest from reference TRBV19 and TRBJ1-2 gives the full variable domain: DGGITQSPKYLFRKEGQNVTLSCEQNLNHDAMYWYRQDPGQGLRLIYYSQIVNDFQKGDIAEGYSVSREKKESFPLTVTSAQKNPTAFYLCASEGGVHYGYTFGSGTRLTVV.

This chain joins TRBV6-4 and TRBJ2-7; no firm D call. Germline loops: CDR1 MRHNA, CDR2 SNTAGT. This CDR3 region has 13 residues. V lost 4 bases to trimming and J lost 0 bases, with 7 bases between them. CDR3 bases: TGTGCCAGCAGTGGGGGATACTCCTACGAGCAGTACTTC. It is translated as CASSGGYSYEQYF.

The CDR3 DNA reads as TGTGCCAGTAGTATCGGCCCCGGACAGGGCTACGGCTACACCTTC. Translated: CASSIGPGQGYGYTF. The V and J genes are TRBV19 and TRBJ1-2; 8 positions match TRBD1. The CDR3 loop spans 15 amino acids. Trimming removed 3 bases from V and 8 bases from J; junction bases left unmatched: 11. Germline assignment: CDR1 LNHDA and CDR2 SQIVND (reference sequence).

The J gene is TRBJ1-5, the V gene TRBV6-1; no clear D. Between the trimmed V and J ends, which lost 6 bases and 0 bases, there was a span of 6 bases. This CDR3 contains 13 residues. CDR1 and CDR2 (germline): MNHNS, SASEGT. The CDR3: CASRANSNQPQHF. The CDR3 region has the DNA TGTGCCAGCAGGGCTAATAGCAATCAGCCCCAGCATTTT.

The chain couples TRBV18 to TRBJ2-7; D unclear. V was clipped by 2 bases and J by 1 base, with 9 bases between them. In germline, CDR1 is KGHSH, CDR2 LQKENI. The CDR3 is 14 residues long. The CDR3 sequence: CASSPSYGSYEQYF. CDR3 DNA sequence: TGTGCCAGCTCACCATCCTACGGATCCTACGAGCAGTACTTC. The whole variable domain, remainder taken from reference TRBV18 and TRBJ2-7, is NAGVMQNPRHLVRRRGQEARLRCSPMKGHSHVYWYRQLPEEGLKFMVYLQKENIIDESGMPKERFSAEFPKEGPSILRIQQVVRGDSAAYFCASSPSYGSYEQYFGPGTRLTVT.

V and J are TRBV2 and TRBJ2-7; D call uncertain. The CDR3 consists of 10 residues. V gave up 8 bases and J gave up 6 bases, with 8 bases separating them. In germline, CDR1 is SNHLY, CDR2 FYNNEI. The CDR3 is CASQAGEQYF. The CDR3 coding sequence is TGTGCCAGCCAGGCCGGCGAGCAGTACTTC. Variable domain in full (rest from reference TRBV2 and TRBJ2-7): EPEVTQTPSHQVTQMGQEVILRCVPISNHLYFYWYRQILGQKVEFLVSFYNNEISEKSEIFDDQFSVERPDGSNFTLKIRSTKLEDSAMYFCASQAGEQYFGPGTRLTVT.

Remarks on this clone: The same CDR3 is also encoded by other DNA sequences in this sample. CDR3 protein: CASSESGTSGSGETQYF. In DNA form, the CDR3 reads TGTGCCAGCAGTGAATCGGGGACTAGCGGGAGCGGGGAGACCCAGTACTTC. The chain employs TRBV25-1 and TRBJ2-5; 14 bases align to TRBD2. Germline CDR1 and CDR2: MGHDK and SYGVNS. Trimming cost V 1 base and J 5 bases; bases outside gene matches: 6. There are 17 residues in the CDR3.

V gene TRBV7-2 combines with J gene TRBJ2-5; 9 bases are shared with TRBD1. From germline, CDR1 is SGHTA and CDR2 FQGNSA. Unmatched junction bases numbered 4, after V lost 5 bases and J lost 3 bases. The CDR3 length is 14 residues. The CDR3 protein is CASSPWDREETQYF. CDR3 nucleotide sequence: TGTGCCAGCAGCCCATGGGACAGGGAAGAGACCCAGTACTTC.

The genes are TRBV10-1 and TRBJ2-2; possible D gene TRBD1, 6 bases. Trimming left V 8 bases short and J 1 base short, with 14 bases between. Germline loops: CDR1 WNHNN, CDR2 SYGVQD (reference sequence). The CDR3 is 15 amino acids. CDR3 region: CASGQGGVNTGELFF. The CDR3 DNA reads TGCGCCAGCGGCCAAGGGGGAGTGAACACCGGGGAGCTGTTTTTT.

The genes are TRBV9 and TRBJ2-1; TRBD2 agrees at 11 bases. The CDR3 contains 16 residues. The germline V gene has CDR1 SGDLS and CDR2 YYNGEE. V was pared by 0 bases and J by 7 bases, with 6 bases of the junction left unmatched. Here the CDR3 reads CASSVVTSGSLNEQFF. DNA of the CDR3: TGTGCCAGCAGCGTAGTAACTAGCGGGAGTTTGAATGAGCAGTTCTTC.

The rearrangement uses TRBV28 and TRBJ1-2; a weak D match, TRBD1 (5 bases). From germline, CDR1 is MDHEN and CDR2 SYDVKM. The CDR3 totals 15 residues. With 3 bases removed from V and 0 bases from J, the gap between germline ends came to 11 bases. The CDR3 loop is CASSLGVGTNYGYTF. The CDR3 DNA is TGTGCCAGCAGTTTGGGGGTTGGGACTAACTATGGCTACACCTTC.

V is TRBV27 and J is TRBJ2-2; D possibly corresponds to TRBD1 (7 bases). The CDR3 consists of 15 residues. The ends were cut back, 6 bases at V and 4 bases at J, with 15 bases in the middle. Germline V lookup: CDR1 MNHEY, CDR2 SMNVEV (reference sequence). CDR3 sequence (DNA): TGTGCCAGCAGCCAGGACAGGCGGGGCACCGGGGAGCTGTTTTTT. Amino acids: CASSQDRRGTGELFF.

The V call is TRBV6-4, the J call TRBJ2-2; TRBD2 is a possible D gene (5 bases). Trimming removed 8 bases at V and 1 base at J, with 20 bases between. Germline V CDR1 and CDR2: MRHNA, SNTAGT. The CDR3 consists of 17 residues. CDR3 in amino acids: CASPIGRVGRNTGELFF. CDR3 coding DNA: TGTGCCAGCCCCATAGGGAGAGTAGGGAGGAACACCGGGGAGCTGTTTTTT.

This chain joins TRBV5-4 and TRBJ2-7; tentatively, D is TRBD1 (5 bases). Germline CDR1 reads SGHNT; CDR2 reads YYREEE (reference sequence). The CDR3 loop spans 13 amino acids. Trimming stripped 9 bases from V and 0 bases from J, with 13 bases between. The CDR3 sequence is CATTQTASYEQYF. The CDR3 DNA reads as TGTGCCACCACACAGACAGCCTCCTACGAGCAGTACTTC.

The chain employs TRBV7-2 and TRBJ2-5, with TRBD2 as a possible D gene (7 bases). Deletions cut 2 bases from V and 4 bases from J, with 11 bases between. CDR1 is SGHTA, CDR2 FQGNSA, per germline. The CDR3 runs 14 residues. CDR3 in amino acids: CASSLIGGRETQYF. The DNA for the CDR3 is TGTGCCAGCAGCTTAATCGGGGGGCGAGAGACCCAGTACTTC. The whole variable domain, filled in from reference TRBV7-2 and TRBJ2-5, reads GAGVSQSPSNKVTEKGKDVELRCDPISGHTALYWYRQSLGQGLEFLIYFQGNSAPDKSGLPSDRFSAERTGGSVSTLTIQRTQQEDSAVYLCASSLIGGRETQYFGPGTRLLVL.

The chain has TRBV21-1 and TRBJ2-1; the D call in the table, TRBD2, was not verified against the DNA. TRBV21-1 is a pseudogene segment. This CDR3 region has 14 residues. CDR3 residues: CASSKVRVGDEQFF. The CDR3 nucleotides are TGTGCCAGCAGCAAAGTTCGGGTAGGCGATGAGCAGTTCTTC.

The rearrangement joins TRBV6-4 to TRBJ2-1, with TRBD2 matching over 12 bases. CDR1 MRHNA and CDR2 SNTAGT come from the germline V gene. Germline trimming cut 3 bases from V and 7 bases from J; bases unmatched to any gene: 4. The CDR3 consists of 15 residues. For the CDR3, the DNA is TGTGCCAGCAGTGAGACTAGCGGGAGTGGTAATGAGCAGTTCTTC. Amino acids: CASSETSGSGNEQFF.

The table lists this clone with a few counts. This chain uses TRBV6-5 with TRBJ1-1; a possible D gene is TRBD1 (5 bases). The CDR3 sequence is 15 residues long. Per germline, CDR1 MNHEY and CDR2 SVGAGI. The V end lost 0 bases, the J end lost 4 bases, and 12 bases lay between the germline ends. CDR3 bases: TGTGCCAGCAGTTACTCGATAGGGGCCGGCACTGAAGCTTTCTTT. Amino acid sequence: CASSYSIGAGTEAFF.

With respect to this clone: A junction end diverges from the germline sequence, so it may reflect a read error. V gene TRBV28 combines with J gene TRBJ2-7; D is perhaps TRBD1 (5 bases). CDR3 length: 9 residues. The V gene's germline CDR1 is MDHEN and CDR2 SYDVKM. The chain's CDR3 is CASILGVSF. CDR3 nucleotide sequence: TGTGCCAGCATCCTAGGGGTCTCTTTC.